A single T cell receptor (beta chain) is shown here with its context. The antigen this receptor binds is unknown. Base qualities are not at hand, and no much larger clone is one base apart. The germline V gene supplies CDR1 SGHDT and CDR2 YYEEEE. The trim is 0 bases for V and 0 bases for J, with a gap of 13 bases between the germline ends. Taken from cysteine to phenylalanine, the CDR3 has 17 residues. Only CDR3 DNA is held: 51 bases, read in frame from base 1. Library prep was done by PCR. At the Johns Hopkins FTIC core, DNA from the cultured CD4+ T cells underwent TCR sequencing with the Oncomine TCR Beta short-read assay. The QIAamp micro DNA kit was used to extract genomic DNA from the cultured CD4+ T cells. Oncomine TCR Beta libraries from cultured CD4+ T cells were pooled using unique dual indexes and sequenced on an Illumina iSeq 100. The original methods were these. Non-productive sequences were removed, and CDR3s that did not start with C, did not end with F or W, or were shorter than 7 amino acids were discarded. The MANAFEST web application was used to identify antigen-specific clonotypes by comparing peptide-stimulated wells against reference wells and other culture wells. For a clone to be called positive, the clone needed an FDR below 0.05, an odds ratio above 5, and a productive frequency above 0.1% in at least two of three replicate wells. Clonotypes that were significantly expanded in both SARS-CoV-2 spike wells and at least one common cold coronavirus spike condition were defined as cross-reactive. Using R version 3.6.1, CDR3 homology was evaluated through Levenshtein distances (stringdist) along with unrooted phylogenetic trees (ape). TCRdb reanalyzed the raw reads on its own, using fastp at Q25 for trimming and MiXCR for clone calling, and kept in-frame beta chains. Each entry merges the rows of one CDR3 protein and shows their most common DNA and genes. TCRdb's processing, not the authors' own work, is the source of the V and J calls. Counted in this sample were almost 20,000 distinct CDR3 sequences; 40% to 45% of them appeared once. In total, the top ten clones hold roughly a quarter of the sample.

This entry belongs to a study of vaccination and CD4 T cells after COVID-19 (dated by TCRdb to between 2021 and 2024). With respect to the entire study: Six males and four females were included in the convalescent cohort, with two Hispanic individuals, seven Caucasians, two Asians and one multiracial person represented. Participants got two doses of the Pfizer-BioNTech BNT162b2 vaccine (n=8) or two doses of the Moderna mRNA-1273 vaccine (n=2). Post-COVID blood samples from convalescent patients were collected a median of approximately 100 days after diagnosis, with a range of roughly 30 to 170 days. The time from the second vaccine dose to post-vaccine blood sampling had a median of roughly 79 days and ranged from about 14 to 241 days. Culture stimuli were overlapping spike peptide pools from SARS-CoV-2 and from the common cold coronaviruses HCoV-NL63, HCoV-OC43 and HCoV-229E. In control cultures, a CEFX viral epitope pool was used as positive control, an HIV-1 Nef peptide pool was used as negative control, or no peptide was added. In roughly nine COVID-19 convalescent patients and several infection-naive healthy vaccine recipients, the spike-specific CD4+ TCR repertoire before mRNA vaccination was compared with the repertoire after mRNA vaccination. Study-wide conclusions, independent of this receptor: An increase in the median number of SARS-CoV-2-reactive clonotypes from roughly 20 after infection to roughly 36 after vaccination was observed, but the change was not found to be significant. Of the vaccine-specific clones in convalescent patients, 304 of 307, or nearly all, reacted only to SARS-CoV-2 spike and did not cross-react with common cold coronaviruses. Among convalescent patients, a median about 86% of the SARS-CoV-2-reactive clones seen after vaccination appeared only after vaccination, which suggests priming specific to the vaccine. The number of convalescent patients in the study was relatively small, and the study did not examine early timepoints following natural infection.

According to the study, the label for this sample's treatment or condition signals: approximately nine-day PBMC culture with coronavirus spike peptide pools or control peptides (ViraFEST assay). The ViraFEST assay was used in the study, in which antigen-specific T cells were expanded with peptide pools and expanded clonotypes were subsequently identified by TCR sequencing. Healthy vaccine recipients had no prior SARS-CoV-2 infection, confirmed by negative nucleocapsid antibody tests before and after vaccination. Each well held two million PBMCs cultured with roughly 10 ug/ml peptide pools in IMDM containing roughly 4.7% human AB serum and 9.5 to 10 IU/ml IL-2. On days 3 and 7, half of the culture medium was replaced with fresh IL-2-containing medium. Once the cells had been in culture for 9 to 10 days, the EasySep CD4+ T cell isolation kit was used to isolate CD4+ T cells by negative selection. Ficoll-Paque Plus gradient centrifugation was used to isolate PBMCs from whole blood, and the isolated PBMCs were then either used fresh or cryopreserved at -140C. In general, triplicate wells were set up for every culture condition.

Specimen: CD4+ T cells from blood, cultured in vitro, collected before SARS-CoV-2 vaccination. Recombination joined TRBV5-6 with TRBJ2-4, with no confident D gene call. This TCR came from a human donor who received a COVID-19 vaccine. The CDR3 region reads CASSLVFGVVAKNIQYF. The nucleotides are TGTGCCAGCAGCTTGGTATTCGGAGTCGTAGCCAAAAACATTCAGTACTTC.